This section outlines one T cell receptor (beta chain) sequence together with its context. Produced via immunoSEQ multiplex PCR; TCRdb's table is partial and in-frame only. The data contain about 140,000 clones, about 90% of them seen just once; the ten biggest clones take up under 9%. The sample originates from a study of control samples from healthy donors and cancer patients. Trimming took 2 bases from V and 2 from J; bases not matched to a gene: 10. In germline, CDR1 is SGHNT, CDR2 YENEEA. The CDR3 extends over 17 amino acids. Sequenced sample: blood. The chain recombines TRBV11-3 with TRBJ2-5; TRBD2 matches 8 bases. The clonotype originates from a man aged 18 to 30 in good health. The CDR3 here is CASSLSGRGGAQETQYF. DNA for the CDR3: TGTGCCAGCAGCTTATCTGGTCGGGGGGGGGCTCAAGAGACCCAGTACTTC.